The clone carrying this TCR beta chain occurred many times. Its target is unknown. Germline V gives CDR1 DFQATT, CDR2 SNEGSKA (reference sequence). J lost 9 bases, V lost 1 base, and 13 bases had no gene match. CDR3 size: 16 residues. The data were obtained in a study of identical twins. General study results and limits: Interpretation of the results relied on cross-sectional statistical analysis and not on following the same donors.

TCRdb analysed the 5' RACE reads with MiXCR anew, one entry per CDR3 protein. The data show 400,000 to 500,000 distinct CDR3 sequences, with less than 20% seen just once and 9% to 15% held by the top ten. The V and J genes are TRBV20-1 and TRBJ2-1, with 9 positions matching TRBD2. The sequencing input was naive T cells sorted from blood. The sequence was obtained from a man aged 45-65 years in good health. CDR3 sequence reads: CSARVRLASGTSEQFF. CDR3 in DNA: TGCAGTGCTAGAGTTCGATTGGCTAGCGGGACGAGTGAGCAGTTCTTC.